This T cell receptor beta chain was retrieved from a study of blood T cell repertoires in COVID-19. The V gene lost 0 bases and the J gene lost 0 bases, with 10 bases spanning the gap. The CDR3 is 15 amino acids. Germline V lookup: CDR1 SGHRS, CDR2 YFSETQ. Enrollees, about 18 to 95 years old, lived in approximately 25 US areas. Researchers sorted participants into cohorts using their self-reported clinical history. Sequenced by immunoSEQ multiplex PCR; TCRdb stores in-frame clones only, minus some. The data show about 250,000 clones, with approximately 85% seen just once and 9.1% held by the top ten. The TCR was taken from a woman in her fifties or sixties with acute COVID-19. V is TRBV5-1 and J is TRBJ2-7; D is perhaps TRBD1 (6 bases). Sample: PBMCs or T cells enriched from blood (not recorded which). The DNA for the CDR3 is TGCGCCAGCAGCTTGGACACAGGGAGCTCCTACGAGCAGTACTTC. As protein: CASSLDTGSSYEQYF.